The present T cell receptor (beta chain) was sequenced within a study of T cell responses to AZD1222 COVID-19 vaccine. Study overall: Researchers grouped second doses given at about 4 or about 12 weeks into one pool.

Sequencing used immunoSEQ multiplex PCR; TCRdb keeps in-frame clones, though not all of them. This sample has approximately 80,000 clones, with 80% to 90% found just once. Study results and caveats: None of the repertoires were sampled until the peak T cell response had passed. With dominance at 160-218 and 743-854, vaccine-associated CD4 TCRs spanned spike. White British donors predominated, females outnumbered males, and clonal diversity was possibly underestimated.

V was clipped by 0 bases and J by 1 base, with 16 bases between them. CDR1 and CDR2 (germline): LGHNT, FRNRAP. This CDR3 is 18 amino acids long. Concerning this clone itself: Its target is not known.

Source: peripheral blood, taken on day 0 of AZD1222 vaccination. The TCR was taken from an adult in good health. V gene TRBV12-5 combines with J gene TRBJ2-1, with D maybe TRBD2 (5 bases). CDR3 sequence reads: CASGLVPKGELSYNEQFF. The CDR3 DNA is TGTGCTAGTGGTTTGGTACCCAAGGGAGAACTATCCTACAATGAGCAGTTCTTC.